This T cell receptor beta chain was identified during a study of blood T cell repertoires in COVID-19. Under the authors' procedure: Estimation of nucleated cell counts relied on the amplification of reference gene primers. Profiling relied on immunoSEQ multiplex PCR, and the TCRdb table lists in-frame clones only, not all of them. The DNA gave D and trimming, while V, J and clone size come from that table. The data hold roughly 57,000 clones, with 87% observed a single time. The V end lost 7 bases, the J end lost 0 bases, and 15 bases lay between the germline ends. Per germline, CDR1 SGHTS and CDR2 YDEGEE. The CDR3 has 15 residues.

Sequencing was carried out using peripheral blood. This rearrangement joins TRBV5-8 to TRBJ2-3, with a weak D call TRBD2 (5 bases). The source is a woman in her sixties with COVID-19, enrolled during active disease. The CDR3 DNA reads TGTGCCAGCCCTTTGTCTCGGACTAGCACAGATACGCAGTATTTT. This encodes CASPLSRTSTDTQYF.